One and the same sample provided the 28 T cell receptor beta chains below, sequenced in a study of T cell responses to AZD1222 COVID-19 vaccine. Using immunoSEQ multiplex PCR, the repertoire was profiled, and TCRdb retains in-frame clones only, with some absent. This table holds about 120,000 clones, under 95% found once. Here the sequenced sample was peripheral blood, taken on day 0 of AZD1222 vaccination. Source of these receptors: an adult in good health.

The genes are TRBV29-1 and TRBJ1-2, with D possibly being TRBD1 (6 bases). Germline V gene sequence: CDR1 SQVTM, CDR2 ANQGSEA. This CDR3 is built from 11 residues. V was pared by 8 bases and J by 5 bases, with 12 bases between. The CDR3 region has the DNA TGCAGCCTGGACAGTCGATATGGCTACACCTTC. This sequence encodes CSLDSRYGYTF.

J is TRBJ2-7 and V is TRBV5-6; 7 bases align to TRBD1. The CDR3 is 14 amino acids. V was pared by 4 bases and J by 6 bases, with 10 bases of the junction left unmatched. Germline CDR1 is SGHDT and CDR2 is YYEEEE. DNA for the CDR3: TGTGCCAGCAGCACAAACAGGGGCTTGCGCGAGCAGTACTTC. Translating gives CASSTNRGLREQYF.

V and J are TRBV19 and TRBJ2-7; D call uncertain. The CDR3 extends over 11 amino acids. CDR1 is LNHDA and CDR2 is SQIVND in the germline V gene (reference sequence). Trimming took off 5 bases at V and 4 bases at J, with 6 bases between the two ends. Here the CDR3 reads CASSPGYEQYF. DNA of the CDR3: TGTGCCAGTAGTCCAGGTTACGAGCAGTACTTC.

This clone was observed once. V gene TRBV5-4 combines with J gene TRBJ1-1; possible D gene TRBD1, 6 bases. This CDR3 region has 14 residues. Germline V gene lookup returns CDR1 SGHNT and CDR2 YYREEE (reference sequence). Trimming took off 1 base at V and 6 bases at J, with 13 bases between the two ends. As DNA, the CDR3 is TGTGCCAGCAGCTTGCCCGACAGGAGCGCTGAAGCTTTCTTT. It translates to CASSLPDRSAEAFF.

The rearrangement joins TRBV7-2 to TRBJ2-7; D gene ambiguous. V was pared by 2 bases and J by 3 bases, with 11 bases between. CDR3 length: 14 amino acids. Germline V gives CDR1 SGHTA, CDR2 FQGNSA. Here the CDR3 DNA reads TGTGCCAGCAGCTTACATGTGAGTTACTACGAGCAGTACTTC. Translation: CASSLHVSYYEQYF.

The CDR3, as DNA: TGTGCCAGCAGCCAAGCCATGTCCGGCTACGAGCAGTACTTC. This codes for CASSQAMSGYEQYF. The chain links TRBV5-4 to TRBJ2-7; D gene ambiguous. Trimming removed 4 bases from V and 3 bases from J, with 14 bases in between. The CDR3 has 14 amino acids. Germline V lookup: CDR1 SGHNT, CDR2 YYREEE (reference sequence). Drawing the rest from reference TRBV5-4 and TRBJ2-7, the complete variable domain is ETGVTQSPTHLIKTRGQQVTLRCSSQSGHNTVSWYQQALGQGPQFIFQYYREEENGRGNFPPRFSGLQFPNYSSELNVNALELDDSALYLCASSQAMSGYEQYFGPGTRLTVT.

This clone is a singleton in its sample. The chain employs TRBV2 and TRBJ1-5, with TRBD1 identical over 7 bases. CDR1 and CDR2 (germline): SNHLY, FYNNEI. The junction had 10 bases not matched to a gene; V was cut back by 5 bases and J by 0 bases. This CDR3 has 17 amino acids. CDR3 residues: CASSPSDRTYSNQPQHF. In nucleotides, the CDR3 is TGTGCCAGCAGTCCCTCGGACAGGACATATAGCAATCAGCCCCAGCATTTT.

The chain couples TRBV30 to TRBJ2-7; TRBD1 is a possible D gene (6 bases). CDR3 length equals 13 residues. V was trimmed by 5 bases and J by 0 bases, leaving 11 bases between them. From germline, CDR1 is GTSNPN and CDR2 SVGIG (reference sequence). CDR3 nucleotide sequence: TGTGCCTGGGAGACAGGTTACTCCTACGAGCAGTACTTC. Translation gives CAWETGYSYEQYF.

The genes are TRBV10-2 and TRBJ1-1; TRBD1 aligns across 9 bases. The length of the CDR3 is 16 residues. Germline CDR1 and CDR2: WSHSY and SAAADI. V was pared by 4 bases and J by 1 base, with 7 bases of the junction left unmatched. The CDR3 DNA reads TGCGCCAGCAGTGGGGCAATGGGACAGGGGAACACTGAAGCTTTCTTT. Protein: CASSGAMGQGNTEAFF.

This clone appeared a single time. The chain couples TRBV4-2 to TRBJ1-2; 7 bases map to TRBD1. This CDR3 is built from 17 residues. With V trimmed by 0 bases and J by 6 bases, 13 bases remained unmatched. CDR1 and CDR2 (germline): LGHNA, YNFKEQ. CDR3 amino acids: CASSQDHTGAGLDGYTF. The CDR3 bases are TGTGCCAGCAGCCAAGATCATACAGGGGCCGGTCTTGATGGCTACACCTTC.

This chain connects TRBV18 to TRBJ2-5, with 11 bases identical to TRBD1. CDR1 KGHSH and CDR2 LQKENI come from the germline V gene. The CDR3 length is 15 residues. V shed 3 bases, J shed 4 bases, and the junction held 4 bases outside the gene matches. For the CDR3, the DNA is TGTGCCAGCTCACCGGACAGGGGGCATGGAGAGACCCAGTACTTC. It codes for CASSPDRGHGETQYF.

The gene calls are TRBV7-9 and TRBJ1-2; 9 bases align to TRBD1. Germline-derived CDR1 and CDR2 are SEHNR and FQNEAQ (reference sequence). This CDR3 has 16 amino acids. The V segment lost 3 bases and the J segment 6 bases; nucleotides outside the gene matches: 11. CDR3 amino acids: CASSFNSGQGKNGYTF. CDR3 bases: TGTGCCAGCAGCTTCAACTCGGGACAGGGAAAGAATGGCTACACCTTC.

Comment on this clone: This same CDR3 is encoded by further DNA sequences in the sample. The V and J genes are TRBV7-9 and TRBJ1-1; TRBD1 might be the D (5 bases). The CDR3 is 13 amino acids. The germline V and J ends were trimmed by 3 bases and 4 bases, with 9 bases remaining between them. In germline, CDR1 is SEHNR, CDR2 FQNEAQ (reference sequence). The CDR3 nucleotides are TGTGCCAGCAGCTTGTCGGGGGGCACTGAAGCTTTCTTT. Its protein is CASSLSGGTEAFF. Combining the CDR3 with reference TRBV7-9 and TRBJ1-1 gives the whole variable domain DTGVSQNPRHKITKRGQNVTFRCDPISEHNRLYWYRQTLGQGPEFLTYFQNEAQLEKSRLLSDRFSAERPKGSFSTLEIQRTEQGDSAMYLCASSLSGGTEAFFGQGTRLTVV.

The chain joins TRBV27 to TRBJ2-3; 10 bases fit TRBD2. Germline V CDR1 and CDR2: MNHEY, SMNVEV (reference sequence). CDR3 size: 15 residues. After removal of 3 bases from V and 5 bases from J, the junction contained 5 bases not matched to a gene. CDR3 sequence reads: CASSFSGRTQDTQYF. The DNA of the CDR3 is TGTGCCAGCAGTTTTAGCGGGAGGACTCAAGATACGCAGTATTTT.

The chain uses TRBV5-1 and TRBJ2-2; D uncertain. Trimming stripped 5 bases from V and 1 base from J, with 6 bases between. The CDR3 has 13 amino acids. Looked up from germline, CDR1 is SGHRS and CDR2 is YFSETQ. CDR3 region: CASRAENTGELFF. CDR3 bases: TGCGCCAGCAGAGCAGAGAACACCGGGGAGCTGTTTTTT.

V usage is TRBV6-2 or TRBV6-3 and J usage is TRBJ1-1; no reliable D call. The CDR3 runs 16 residues. V gave up 2 bases and J gave up 1 base, with 14 bases separating them. Germline CDR1 reads MNHEY; CDR2 reads SVGEGT. The DNA for the CDR3 is TGTGCCAGCAGTTACAGGGTAGGGATAGCGAACACTGAAGCTTTCTTT. Protein sequence: CASSYRVGIANTEAFF.

The chain has TRBV6-1 and TRBJ2-3; D is tentatively TRBD1 or TRBD2 (5 bases each). V lost 1 base and J 9 bases, leaving 14 bases between the germline ends. This CDR3 is 14 amino acids long. CDR1 is MNHNS and CDR2 is SASEGT in the germline V gene. The chain's CDR3 is CASSEVEGRVTQYF. In nucleotides, the CDR3 is TGTGCCAGCAGTGAAGTTGAGGGCAGGGTGACGCAGTATTTT.

J is TRBJ1-6 and V is TRBV10-3, with D hard to call. The CDR3 has 15 amino acids. Germline V gene sequence: CDR1 ENHRY, CDR2 SYGVKD. Trimming left V 4 bases short and J 8 bases short, with 15 bases between. CDR3 in DNA: TGTGCCATCAGTGTAAGGGCAGCGAGTGATTCACCCCTCCACTTT. Its protein is CAISVRAASDSPLHF.

The CDR3 DNA sequence: TGTGCCAGCTCACCGGGACAGTCGAACACTGAAGCTTTCTTT. Its translation is CASSPGQSNTEAFF. The chain joins TRBV18 to TRBJ1-1; 7 bases align to TRBD1. CDR1 is KGHSH and CDR2 is LQKENI in the germline V gene. Trimming took 3 bases from V and 1 from J; bases not matched to a gene: 2. This CDR3 region has 14 residues.

This clone was counted once. The V call is TRBV6-5, the J call TRBJ1-3; no reliable D call. Trimming removed 6 bases at V and 0 bases at J, with 12 bases between. CDR3 size: 15 residues. Germline CDR1 MNHEY, CDR2 SVGAGI. CDR3 bases: TGTGCCAGCAGGGCCGACGGGATCTCTGGAAACACCATATATTTT. Amino acid sequence: CASRADGISGNTIYF.

This chain uses TRBV27 with TRBJ2-7, with D hard to call. Germline V gene sequence: CDR1 MNHEY, CDR2 SMNVEV (reference sequence). The CDR3 runs to 15 residues. The germline V and J ends were trimmed by 4 bases and 0 bases, with 13 bases remaining between them. The CDR3 DNA sequence: TGTGCCAGCAGTTACCAGTCCCCGGGCTCCTACGAGCAGTACTTC. Amino acid sequence: CASSYQSPGSYEQYF.

The chain carries TRBV27 and TRBJ2-1; D is unclear. CDR3 length equals 16 residues. Trimming cost V 1 base and J 0 bases, with 10 bases left between them. In germline, CDR1 is MNHEY, CDR2 SMNVEV (reference sequence). CDR3 region: CASSLLDGRSYNEQFF. CDR3 nucleotide sequence: TGTGCCAGCAGTTTATTGGACGGTCGCTCCTACAATGAGCAGTTCTTC.

The chain is built from TRBV9 and TRBJ2-5; D could derive from TRBD1 or TRBD2 (5 bases each). The CDR3 runs 14 residues. Germline V gene lookup returns CDR1 SGDLS and CDR2 YYNGEE. Trimming removed 0 bases from V and 4 bases from J, with 10 bases in between. CDR3 bases: TGTGCCAGCAGCGTAGGGGGGAAGGGAGAGACCCAGTACTTC. It specifies CASSVGGKGETQYF.

This sequence joins TRBV5-1 and TRBJ2-1; 8 nucleotides align to TRBD2. Unmatched junction bases numbered 0, after V lost 4 bases and J lost 0 bases. CDR1 and CDR2 from the germline V gene are SGHRS and YFSETQ. CDR3 length: 14 amino acids. The CDR3 bases are TGCGCCAGCAGCAGCGGGGGCTCCTACAATGAGCAGTTCTTC. Residues: CASSSGGSYNEQFF.

V usage is TRBV29-1 and J usage is TRBJ1-1, with D unresolved. Trimming shortened V by 5 bases and J by 2 bases, and 12 bases separated the two germline ends. The CDR3 has 13 amino acids. CDR1 and CDR2 from the germline V gene are SQVTM and ANQGSEA. The CDR3 is CSVNEGGNTEAFF. CDR3 DNA sequence: TGCAGCGTTAACGAGGGTGGTAACACTGAAGCTTTCTTT. Full variable domain (outside the CDR3, taken from reference TRBV29-1 and TRBJ1-1): SAVISQKPSRDICQRGTSLTIQCQVDSQVTMMFWYRQQPGQSLTLIATANQGSEATYESGFVIDKFPISRPNLTFSTLTVSNMSPEDSSIYLCSVNEGGNTEAFFGQGTRLTVV.

The chain combines TRBV6-5 with TRBJ1-3; D is possibly TRBD1 (5 bases). The V gene's germline CDR1 is MNHEY and CDR2 SVGAGI. V was cut by 5 bases and J by 1 base, with 12 bases left in between. The CDR3 length is 15 residues. The CDR3 protein is CASSPGTQSGNTIYF. The DNA of the CDR3 is TGTGCCAGCAGTCCCGGGACGCAGTCTGGAAACACCATATATTTT.

The chain joins TRBV7-9 to TRBJ2-1; 11 nucleotides agree with TRBD2. V shed 1 base and J 10 bases; nucleotides not matched to a gene: 6. Germline V gives CDR1 SEHNR, CDR2 FQNEAQ (reference sequence). This CDR3 comprises 15 residues. CDR3 amino acids: CASSLVLAGGEEQFF. The CDR3 DNA sequence: TGTGCCAGCAGCTTAGTGCTAGCGGGAGGAGAGGAGCAGTTCTTC.

The chain couples TRBV11-1 to TRBJ1-1; possibly TRBD1 for D (5 bases). This CDR3 comprises 14 residues. V shed 2 bases and J shed 1 base, with 8 bases lying between them. Germline assignment: CDR1 SGHAT and CDR2 FQDESV (reference sequence). CDR3 residues: CASSLRGANTEAFF. DNA for the CDR3: TGTGCCAGCAGCTTAAGAGGGGCGAACACTGAAGCTTTCTTT.